These 9 T cell receptor beta chains share one sample of origin, sequenced in a study of early T cells in non-severe SARS-CoV-2 infection. TCRdb called the 5' RACE reads again in MiXCR, with one record for every CDR3 protein. Here the sample spans more than 85,000 distinct CDR3 sequences, around 12% being singletons. Source: whole blood, taken at baseline. The receptors were sampled from an adult who was a healthcare worker with PCR-confirmed SARS-CoV-2 infection or an uninfected control (not recorded which).

This clonotype was seen only a few times. The rearrangement joins TRBV28 to TRBJ2-4; 10 nucleotides agree with TRBD1. Germline V gives CDR1 MDHEN, CDR2 SYDVKM. Trimming took 5 bases from V and 5 from J; bases not matched to a gene: 21. This CDR3 comprises 20 residues. CDR3 residues: CASSGVKGTGDFAVQNIQYF. DNA for the CDR3: TGTGCCAGCAGTGGGGTGAAGGGGACAGGGGATTTCGCTGTCCAAAACATTCAGTACTTC.

This chain links TRBV5-5 with TRBJ2-7, with D maybe TRBD1 (6 bases). V dropped 0 bases and J dropped 0 bases, with 10 bases sitting between them. Germline CDR1 is SGHKS and CDR2 is YYEKEE (reference sequence). The length of the CDR3 is 15 residues. The CDR3 bases are TGTGCCAGCAGCTTGGGGGGACACAGCTCCTACGAGCAGTACTTC. This encodes CASSLGGHSSYEQYF.

The rearrangement joins TRBV5-1 to TRBJ1-2, with unresolved D. CDR3 size: 14 residues. In germline, CDR1 is SGHRS, CDR2 YFSETQ. Trimming shortened V by 0 bases and J by 2 bases, and 8 bases separated the two germline ends. CDR3 residues: CASSLAFENYGYTF. Written as DNA, the CDR3 is TGCGCCAGCAGCTTGGCCTTCGAGAACTATGGCTACACCTTC.

The V call is TRBV12-3 or TRBV12-4, the J call TRBJ2-1, with D unresolved. With 1 base removed from V and 10 bases from J, the gap between germline ends came to 11 bases. The CDR3 runs to 13 residues. The CDR3 bases are TGTGCCAGCAGTTTAGGCCTCCGGTACGAGCAGTTCTTC. Translating gives CASSLGLRYEQFF.

The chain uses TRBV29-1 and TRBJ2-2; D remains unclear. The CDR3 has 13 amino acids. V was shortened by 5 bases and J by 5 bases, with 12 bases between the two germline ends. Germline loops: CDR1 SQVTM, CDR2 ANQGSEA. This chain's CDR3 is CSVSVWNTGELFF. The CDR3 DNA sequence: TGCAGCGTTTCTGTGTGGAATACCGGGGAGCTGTTTTTT.

There are a few counts of this clonotype. The chain links TRBV29-1 to TRBJ2-7; no clear D. V was trimmed by 6 bases and J by 1 base, leaving 7 bases between them. The germline gives CDR1 SQVTM, CDR2 ANQGSEA. The length of the CDR3 is 11 residues. Written as DNA, the CDR3 is TGCAGCGTGCAGCGTTCCTACGAGCAGTACTTC. Translation gives CSVQRSYEQYF.

This clonotype has a handful of counts. In DNA, the CDR3 is TGTGCCAGCTCACCCCCAGAGGGGAGAGGACGAACGAACACTGAAGCTTTCTTT. Translating gives CASSPPEGRGRTNTEAFF. The V gene is TRBV18, the J gene TRBJ1-1; maybe TRBD1 (5 bases). The V end was cut by 3 bases, the J end by 1 base, with 21 bases between. Germline CDR1 reads KGHSH; CDR2 reads LQKENI. This CDR3 spans 18 amino acids.

This clonotype was picked up a small number of times. The chain employs TRBV11-2 and TRBJ2-3, with D perhaps matching TRBD1 (6 bases). The V end was cut by 0 bases, the J end by 1 base, with 14 bases between. The CDR3 is 17 amino acids. CDR1 and CDR2 (germline): SGHAT, FQNNGV. CDR3 sequence (DNA): TGTGCCAGCAGCTTAGAAAGGGGGACACGAGGCACAGATACGCAGTATTTT. Its translation is CASSLERGTRGTDTQYF.

This clonotype has ten or more counts. The chain uses TRBV7-8 and TRBJ2-5, with TRBD1 matching over 10 bases. V dropped 1 base and J dropped 6; count of bases not matched to a gene: 11. Germline CDR1 reads SGHVS; CDR2 reads FQNEAQ. The CDR3 runs 17 residues. CDR3 nucleotide sequence: TGTGCCAGCAGCTTAGGGCTTGGGACAGGGGTTGTGAAGACCCAGTACTTC. It yields the protein CASSLGLGTGVVKTQYF.